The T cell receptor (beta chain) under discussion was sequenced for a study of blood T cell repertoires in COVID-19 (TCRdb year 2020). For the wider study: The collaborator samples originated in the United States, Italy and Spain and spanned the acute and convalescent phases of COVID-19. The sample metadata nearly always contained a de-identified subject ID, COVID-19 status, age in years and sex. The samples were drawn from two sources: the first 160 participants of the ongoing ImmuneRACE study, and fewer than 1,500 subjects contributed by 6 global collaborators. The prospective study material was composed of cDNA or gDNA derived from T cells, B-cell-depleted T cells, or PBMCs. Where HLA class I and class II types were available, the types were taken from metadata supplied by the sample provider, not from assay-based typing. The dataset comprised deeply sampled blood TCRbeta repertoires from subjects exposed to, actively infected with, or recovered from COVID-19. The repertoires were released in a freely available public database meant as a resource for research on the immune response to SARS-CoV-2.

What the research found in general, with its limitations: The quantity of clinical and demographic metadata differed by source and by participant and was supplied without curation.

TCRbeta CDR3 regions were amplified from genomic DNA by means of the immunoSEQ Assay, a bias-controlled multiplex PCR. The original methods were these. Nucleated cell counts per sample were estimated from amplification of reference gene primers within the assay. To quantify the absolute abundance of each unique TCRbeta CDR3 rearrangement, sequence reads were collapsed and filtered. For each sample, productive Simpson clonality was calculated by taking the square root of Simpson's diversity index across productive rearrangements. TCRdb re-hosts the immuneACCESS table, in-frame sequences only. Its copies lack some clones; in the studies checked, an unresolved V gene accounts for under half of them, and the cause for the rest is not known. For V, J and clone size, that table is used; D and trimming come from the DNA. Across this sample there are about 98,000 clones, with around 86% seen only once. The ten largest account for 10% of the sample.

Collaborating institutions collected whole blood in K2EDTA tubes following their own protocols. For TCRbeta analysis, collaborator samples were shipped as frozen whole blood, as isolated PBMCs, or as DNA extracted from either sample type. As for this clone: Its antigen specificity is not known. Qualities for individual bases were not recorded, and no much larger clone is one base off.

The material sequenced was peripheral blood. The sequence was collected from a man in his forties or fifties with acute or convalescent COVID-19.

The CDR3 has the sequence CASSVQRAGGGYYNEQFF. The DNA reads TGTGCCAGCAGCGTCCAAAGAGCGGGAGGAGGATACTACAATGAGCAGTTCTTC. The sequence joins TRBV21-1 to TRBJ2-1; TRBD2 is the table's D call and was not checked against the DNA. TRBV21-1 is a known pseudogene. The CDR3 has 18 amino acids, counting the end cysteine and phenylalanine. Of the read, only the CDR3 DNA is kept; its 54 bases are in frame from base 1.